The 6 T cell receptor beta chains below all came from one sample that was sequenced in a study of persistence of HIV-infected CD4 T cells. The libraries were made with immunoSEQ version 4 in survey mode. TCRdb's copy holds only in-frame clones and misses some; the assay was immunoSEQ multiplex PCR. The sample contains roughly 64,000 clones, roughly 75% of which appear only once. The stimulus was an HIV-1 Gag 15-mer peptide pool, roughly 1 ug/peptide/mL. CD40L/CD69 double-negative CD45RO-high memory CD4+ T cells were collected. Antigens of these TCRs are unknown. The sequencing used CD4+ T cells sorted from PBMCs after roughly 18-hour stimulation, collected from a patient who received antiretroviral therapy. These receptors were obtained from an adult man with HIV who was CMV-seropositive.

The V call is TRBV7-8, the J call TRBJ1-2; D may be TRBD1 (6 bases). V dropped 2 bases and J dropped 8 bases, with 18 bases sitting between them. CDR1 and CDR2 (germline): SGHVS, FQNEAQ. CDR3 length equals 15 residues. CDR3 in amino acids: CASSLRSSPGEGYTF. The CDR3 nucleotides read TGTGCCAGCAGCTTAAGGTCTTCGCCAGGGGAGGGCTACACCTTC. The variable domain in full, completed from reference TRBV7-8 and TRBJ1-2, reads GAGVSQSPRYKVAKRGQDVALRCDPISGHVSLFWYQQALGQGPEFLTYFQNEAQLDKSGLPSDRFFAERPEGSVSTLKIQRTQQEDSAVYLCASSLRSSPGEGYTFGSGTRLTVV.

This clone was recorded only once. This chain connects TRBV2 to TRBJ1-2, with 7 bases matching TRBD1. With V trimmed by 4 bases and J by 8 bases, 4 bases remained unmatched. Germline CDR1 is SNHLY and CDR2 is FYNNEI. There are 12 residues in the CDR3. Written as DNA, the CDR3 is TGTGCCAGCAGTGGACAGGGCTTGGGCTACACCTTC. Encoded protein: CASSGQGLGYTF.

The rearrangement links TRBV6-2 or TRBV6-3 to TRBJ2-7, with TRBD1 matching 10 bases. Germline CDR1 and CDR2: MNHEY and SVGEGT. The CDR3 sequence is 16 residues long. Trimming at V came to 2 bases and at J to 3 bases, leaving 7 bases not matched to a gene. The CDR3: CASSYAGTGVSYEQYF. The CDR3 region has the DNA TGTGCCAGCAGTTACGCCGGGACAGGGGTCAGCTACGAGCAGTACTTC.

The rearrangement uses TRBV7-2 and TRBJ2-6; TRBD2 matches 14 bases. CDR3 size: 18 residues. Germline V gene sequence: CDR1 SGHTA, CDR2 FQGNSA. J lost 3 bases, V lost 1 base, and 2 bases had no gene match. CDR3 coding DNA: TGTGCCAGCAGCTTAGGTGGACTAGCGGGGGGTGGGGCCAACGTCCTGACTTTC. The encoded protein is CASSLGGLAGGGANVLTF.

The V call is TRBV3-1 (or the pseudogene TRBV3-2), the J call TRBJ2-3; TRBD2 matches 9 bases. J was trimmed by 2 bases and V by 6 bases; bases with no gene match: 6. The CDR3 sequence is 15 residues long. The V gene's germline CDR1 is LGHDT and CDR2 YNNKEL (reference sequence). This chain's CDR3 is CASSRSGGLTDTQYF. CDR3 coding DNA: TGTGCCAGCAGTCGTAGCGGGGGTCTCACAGATACGCAGTATTTT.

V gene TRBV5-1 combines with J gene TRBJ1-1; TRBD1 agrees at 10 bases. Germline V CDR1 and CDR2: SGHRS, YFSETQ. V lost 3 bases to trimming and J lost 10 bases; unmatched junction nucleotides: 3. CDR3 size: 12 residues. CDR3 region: CASSSGTGVAFF. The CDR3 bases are TGCGCCAGCAGCTCCGGGACAGGGGTAGCTTTCTTT.